Listed here are 14 T cell receptor beta chains from one sample, sequenced in a study of T cell clonality in common variable immunodeficiency. Clones were read by immunoSEQ multiplex PCR, and TCRdb kept only the in-frame ones, dropping some. Observed in the sample are some 50,000 clones, none of them singletons. The sequencing sample was made of peripheral blood mononuclear cells. The origin of the receptors is a person between 18 and 75 years old in good health.

Many counts were recorded for this clone. The read gets to within 3 residues of the CDR3 end, and the germline J gene fills in the rest. The gene calls are TRBV30 and TRBJ1-1; no reliable D call. This CDR3 is built from 14 residues. CDR1 GTSNPN and CDR2 SVGIG come from the germline V gene (reference sequence). Trimming shortened V by 1 base and J by 1 base, and 10 bases separated the two germline ends. The DNA read from the CDR3 is TGTGCCTGGAGTGCTACAGTGGGGAACACTGAA. As protein: CAWSATVGNTE. The entire CDR3 sequence reads CAWSATVGNTEAFF.

This clone came up many times. The CDR3 goes on 3 residues after the read ends, and that part is filled in from the germline J gene. The chain combines TRBV5-1 with TRBJ2-7, with a weak D call TRBD2 (5 bases). This CDR3 has 13 amino acids. CDR1 and CDR2 (germline): SGHRS, YFSETQ. The V end was cut by 2 bases, the J end by 4 bases, with 10 bases between. Here the CDR3 reads CASSFSGEYEQYF. The CDR3 bases that were read are TGCGCCAGCAGCTTTTCCGGGGAATACGAG.

This clone was seen repeatedly, ten times or more. The sequence runs out 3 residues before the end of the CDR3; the remainder is reconstructed from the germline J gene. This chain connects TRBV5-4 to TRBJ2-3; 14 bases map to TRBD2. This CDR3 contains 15 residues. From germline, CDR1 is SGHNT and CDR2 YYREEE (reference sequence). The CDR3 reads CAITGLAGGDPTQYF. CDR3 bases read: TGTGCCATCACTGGACTAGCGGGGGGTGACCCAACG. The full variable domain, rest sourced from reference TRBV5-4 and TRBJ2-3, is ETGVTQSPTHLIKTRGQQVTLRCSSQSGHNTVSWYQQALGQGPQFIFQYYREEENGRGNFPPRFSGLQFPNYSSELNVNALELDDSALYLCAITGLAGGDPTQYFGPGTRLTVL.

Ten or more counts support this clone. From the germline J gene comes the end of the CDR3, since the read stops 3 residues before it. The V and J genes are TRBV7-8 and TRBJ1-5; tentatively, D is TRBD1 (6 bases). This CDR3 has 15 amino acids. The germline V and J ends were trimmed by 5 bases and 0 bases, with 11 bases remaining between them. In germline, CDR1 is SGHVS, CDR2 FQNEAQ. Partial CDR3 DNA: TGTGCCAGCAGCCAGGGGAGTTATAGCAATCAGCCC. Translation: CASSQGSYSNQP. The complete CDR3 protein is CASSQGSYSNQPQHF.

In the case of this clone: The CDR3 end lies 3 residues beyond the end of the read and is filled in from the germline J gene. The rearrangement links TRBV19 to TRBJ1-2; the match to TRBD1 covers 7 bases. J gave up 4 bases and V 10 bases, and 12 bases lay outside the gene matches. The CDR3 consists of 14 residues. Germline V gene lookup returns CDR1 LNHDA and CDR2 SQIVND (reference sequence). The CDR3 here is CATIRGGGGYGYTF. The sequenced part of the CDR3 DNA is TGTGCCACCATCCGGGGAGGGGGCGGCTATGGC. The whole variable domain, filled in from reference TRBV19 and TRBJ1-2, reads DGGITQSPKYLFRKEGQNVTLSCEQNLNHDAMYWYRQDPGQGLRLIYYSQIVNDFQKGDIAEGYSVSREKKESFPLTVTSAQKNPTAFYLCATIRGGGGYGYTFGSGTRLTVV.

This clone was found many times. The read comes to an end 3 residues before the CDR3 does, leaving the germline J gene to fill in the end. This chain uses TRBV7-9 with TRBJ1-2, with D unclear. The CDR3 runs 15 residues. Germline V lookup: CDR1 SEHNR, CDR2 FQNEAQ (reference sequence). V was shortened by 3 bases and J by 2 bases, with 13 bases between the two germline ends. CDR3 bases read: TGTGCCAGCAGCTTCATGCAGGAGAGGAACTATGGC. Its translation: CASSFMQERNYG. The entire CDR3 is CASSFMQERNYGYTF.

This clone was counted many times. The sequence runs out 3 residues before the end of the CDR3; the remainder is reconstructed from the germline J gene. The rearrangement joins TRBV2 to TRBJ2-1, with 8 bases identical to TRBD2. Germline V lookup: CDR1 SNHLY, CDR2 FYNNEI. V lost 3 bases, J lost 2 bases, and 6 bases stayed unmatched. The CDR3 has 16 amino acids. The CDR3 loop reads CASSEGGLGPYNEQFF. CDR3 DNA, as far as it was read: TGTGCCAGCAGTGAGGGGGGACTAGGGCCCTACAATGAG.

Ten or more counts support this clone. The DNA ends 3 residues before the CDR3 does, and the rest of the CDR3 is filled in from the germline J gene. Within the sample, other DNA sequences also encode this same CDR3. The gene calls are TRBV5-6 and TRBJ1-4; the D gene is possibly TRBD1 (5 bases). This CDR3 is 14 amino acids long. With 0 bases removed from V and 9 bases from J, the gap between germline ends came to 12 bases. Germline-derived CDR1 and CDR2 are SGHDT and YYEEEE. The CDR3 region is CASSLGGRAQKLFF. CDR3 DNA, as far as it was read: TGTGCCAGCAGCTTGGGGGGCAGGGCCCAAAAA.

This clone was detected ten times or more. From the germline J gene comes the end of the CDR3, since the read stops 3 residues before it. The chain has TRBV5-1 and TRBJ2-7; D remains unclear. Germline V gene lookup returns CDR1 SGHRS and CDR2 YFSETQ. This CDR3 spans 14 amino acids. V lost 1 base and J lost 0, with 8 bases in between. The CDR3 bases that were read are TGCGCCAGCAGCTTGCTGTCAGTCTCCTACGAG. Protein sequence: CASSLLSVSYE. From start to end, the CDR3 is CASSLLSVSYEQYF.

This clone appeared many times. Coverage ceases 3 residues before the CDR3 finishes, and the germline J gene fills in the end. This sequence joins TRBV7-2 and TRBJ2-7; 8 bases line up with TRBD1. Germline lookup yields CDR1 SGHTA and CDR2 FQGNSA. The CDR3 sequence is 15 residues long. Trimming at V came to 5 bases and at J to 1 base, leaving 7 bases not matched to a gene. The CDR3 bases that were read are TGTGCCAGCAGCAGGAGGACAGGGTCGTCCTACGAG. Translation gives CASSRRTGSSYE. The full CDR3 protein is CASSRRTGSSYEQYF.

This clone was seen repeatedly, ten times or more. The missing CDR3 end, 3 residues past where the read stops, is filled in from the germline J gene. The rearrangement joins TRBV6-1 to TRBJ1-1; possible D gene TRBD1, 5 bases. CDR3 size: 16 residues. V gave up 4 bases and J gave up 5 bases, with 20 bases separating them. Looked up from germline, CDR1 is MNHNS and CDR2 is SASEGT. The CDR3 loop reads CASSAKAGDLGTEAFF. CDR3 DNA (partial): TGTGCCAGCAGTGCCAAGGCGGGGGACCTTGGGACTGAA.

This clone occurred many times. The CDR3 protein is CAWSVKGRPSNYEQYF. The covered CDR3 bases are TGTGCCTGGAGTGTCAAGGGTCGCCCCTCCAACTACGAG. The J gene is TRBJ2-7, the V gene TRBV30, with unresolved D. The read ends 3 residues shy of where the CDR3 ends; the end is completed using the germline J gene. The V and J ends lost 0 bases and 3 bases respectively, with 18 bases between them. There are 16 residues in the CDR3. Germline V CDR1 and CDR2: GTSNPN, SVGIG (reference sequence).

This clone was observed many times. The CDR3 end is not reached by the read, which stops 3 residues before it; the germline J gene fills it in. This rearrangement joins TRBV30 to TRBJ2-3; D is perhaps TRBD2 (7 bases). The germline V gene has CDR1 GTSNPN and CDR2 SVGIG (reference sequence). This CDR3 spans 12 amino acids. The ends were cut back, 5 bases at V and 2 bases at J, with 8 bases in the middle. The DNA read from the CDR3 is TGTGCCTGGCGGGGGGCCACAGATACG. Its translation: CAWRGATDT. The whole CDR3 is CAWRGATDTQYF.

In its sample, this clone was seen many times. The CDR3 extends 3 residues past the end of the read, so its final part is completed from the germline J gene. This sequence joins TRBV18 and TRBJ1-2; D unclear. Germline V lookup: CDR1 KGHSH, CDR2 LQKENI. The CDR3 contains 16 residues. V was trimmed by 2 bases and J by 0 bases, leaving 13 bases between them. The sequenced part of the CDR3 DNA is TGTGCCAGCTCACCAGTAGGGCAGCAAGCTAACTATGGC. Amino acid sequence: CASSPVGQQANYG. The CDR3, in full, reads CASSPVGQQANYGYTF. The full variable domain, its missing parts supplied by reference TRBV18 and TRBJ1-2, is NAGVMQNPRHLVRRRGQEARLRCSPMKGHSHVYWYRQLPEEGLKFMVYLQKENIIDESGMPKERFSAEFPKEGPSILRIQQVVRGDSAAYFCASSPVGQQANYGYTFGSGTRLTVV.